The TCR beta chain described here comes from a study of monozygotic twins with inflammatory bowel disease. Whole-study findings and limits: Individual T cell subtypes were not distinguishable. Concordant and discordant twins showed no difference in repertoire similarity, possibly from limited power.

Eight separate reactions per sample served to make cDNA. Both TCRalpha and TCRbeta cDNA were subjected to two nested PCRs lasting roughly 16 and 10 cycles. Each CDR3 protein gets one entry in TCRdb, which reprocessed the 5' RACE reads and gives no DNA. The sample shows some 330,000 distinct CDR3 sequences, and less than 6.5% sits with its ten largest clones. The CDR3 consists of 16 residues. Germline CDR1 reads SEHNR; CDR2 reads FQNEAQ (reference sequence). On this clonotype itself: Its antigen is undetermined.

V is TRBV7-9 and J is TRBJ2-7; TCRdb's D call, TRBD2, is unchecked because there is no DNA. This receptor was identified in a human donor with ulcerative colitis or Crohn's disease, or a healthy co-twin of an affected twin (not recorded which). The sequenced sample was blood. The CDR3: CASSLGLAGGFSEQYF.